One T cell receptor beta chain is described in this entry. This sample is part of a study of blood T cell repertoires in COVID-19. CDR1 and CDR2 (germline): GTSNPN, SVGIG (reference sequence). Trimming took 5 bases from V and 0 from J, leaving 11 bases between them. This CDR3 is built from 15 residues. Original processing notes: Amplified reference gene primers provided the basis for estimating nucleated cell counts. Using immunoSEQ multiplex PCR, the repertoire was profiled, and TCRdb retains in-frame clones only, with some absent. V and J calls plus clone size are reproduced from that table; the DNA served to infer D and trimming. The sample holds approximately 150,000 clones, 70% to 90% seen once.

Sequencing was performed on peripheral blood. This receptor was taken from a woman over 75 with COVID-19, enrolled during active disease. The genes are TRBV30 and TRBJ2-6; D may be TRBD1 (5 bases). The CDR3 region is CAWEKGYSGANVLTF. CDR3 nucleotide sequence: TGTGCCTGGGAGAAGGGGTACTCTGGGGCCAACGTCCTGACTTTC.